The rows below give T cell receptor beta chains drawn from one sample of a study of graft-versus-host responses after intestinal transplantation. The protocol was immunoSEQ multiplex PCR, while the TCRdb copy is restricted to in-frame clones and leaves out a portion. The data hold roughly 120,000 clones, with 80% to 95% observed a single time. No antigen is known for these receptors. The sequences come from unstimulated CD4+ T cells sorted from spleen or lymph node cells, collected before intestinal transplant. The receptors come from a human donor who received an intestinal transplant. Each CDR3 is given with its conserved first and last residue. Fields, in order: V gene, J gene, clone size, D gene, CDR3 protein, CDR3 DNA. The D gene is left open where the match is weak. Clone size is not always given. Where it is, it says once, few, many or a class for expanded clones.

TRBV30,TRBJ1-1,NA,NA,CAWSATGRGSGAFF,TGTGCCTGGAGTGCGACAGGCCGGGGTTCCGGAGCTTTCTTT
TRBV6-5,TRBJ2-1,NA,NA,CASKSGLTWGEQFF,TGTGCCAGCAAAAGCGGGCTCACTTGGGGTGAGCAGTTCTTC
TRBV6-5,TRBJ1-2,NA,TRBD1,CASSKPGQGPPVF,TGTGCCAGCAGTAAGCCGGGACAGGGGCCGCCTGTCTTC
TRBV5-1,TRBJ2-5,NA,NA,CASSLETGRETQYF,TGCGCCAGCAGCTTGGAGACGGGACGAGAGACCCAGTACTTC
TRBV6-5,TRBJ2-1,NA,TRBD1,CASSFYGDRVIHEQFF,TGTGCCAGCAGTTTTTATGGGGACAGGGTCATCCATGAGCAGTTCTTC
TRBV5-1,TRBJ2-3,NA,NA,CASNEGPDTQYF,TGCGCCAGCAACGAGGGACCTGATACGCAGTATTTT
TRBV28,TRBJ1-1,NA,NA,CASSIPTGGRASTEAFF,TGTGCCAGCAGCATCCCTACTGGGGGGAGGGCAAGTACTGAAGCTTTCTTT
TRBV5-4,TRBJ2-1,NA,NA,CASSLGGHSYNEQFF,TGTGCCAGCAGCTTGGGGGGGCACTCCTACAATGAGCAGTTCTTC
TRBV9,TRBJ2-3,NA,NA,CASSPAMVRDADTQYF,TGTGCCAGCAGCCCCGCGATGGTGCGAGATGCAGATACGCAGTATTTT
TRBV5-1,TRBJ2-7,once,NA,CASSLGAGQYEQYF,TGCGCCAGCAGCTTGGGGGCAGGGCAATACGAGCAGTACTTC
TRBV9,TRBJ1-2,NA,NA,CASSVGSPGTHGYTF,TGTGCCAGCAGCGTAGGGTCGCCTGGAACTCATGGCTACACCTTC
TRBV5-1,TRBJ2-5,NA,NA,CASSKGRKETQYF,TGCGCCAGCAGCAAGGGACGCAAAGAGACCCAGTACTTC
TRBV19,TRBJ1-2,NA,NA,CASSTRQTSYGYTF,TGTGCCAGTAGTACCCGACAGACCTCCTATGGCTACACCTTC
TRBV9,TRBJ2-6,NA,NA,CASSVSLSGANVLTF,TGTGCCAGCAGCGTCAGCCTCTCTGGGGCCAACGTCCTGACTTTC
TRBV5-1,TRBJ2-7,NA,TRBD2,CASSLGTSGSSYEQYF,TGCGCCAGCAGCCTAGGGACTAGCGGGAGCTCCTACGAGCAGTACTTC
TRBV6-5,TRBJ1-2,NA,TRBD1,CASSEWGRGLGYTF,TGTGCCAGCAGTGAATGGGGCAGGGGGCTTGGCTACACCTTC
TRBV30,TRBJ1-2,NA,TRBD1,CAWTYRGNYGYTF,TGTGCCTGGACCTACAGGGGGAACTATGGCTACACCTTC
TRBV28,TRBJ2-1,NA,TRBD2,CASSVGGLEWAEQFF,TGTGCCAGCAGTGTTGGTGGACTAGAGTGGGCTGAGCAGTTCTTC